This passage covers 14 T cell receptor beta chains from one sample sequenced in a study of shared clonotypes between healthy human individuals. Method: immunoSEQ multiplex PCR; TCRdb's copy keeps in-frame clones and lacks some. The sample has roughly 2,000,000 clones, 93% seen once. Terminally differentiated effector memory CD45RA+ cells were excluded from the naive CD8 cells, which were CD45RO-negative and positively selected for CCR7. The sample taken for sequencing was naive CD8+ T cells from PBMCs. The receptors here all came from a man between 18 and 29 years old in good health. Some clones in this sample may be carry-over from other donors' samples.

This sequence joins TRBV19 and TRBJ2-7, with 7 nucleotides matching TRBD2. Trimming removed 3 bases from V and 2 bases from J; junction bases left unmatched: 13. In germline, CDR1 is LNHDA, CDR2 SQIVND (reference sequence). The CDR3 totals 17 residues. The DNA for the CDR3 is TGTGCCAGTAGTATTGGGTCTAGCGGCCCTACCGCCTACGAGCAGTACTTC. Encoded protein: CASSIGSSGPTAYEQYF.

The rearrangement uses TRBV28 and TRBJ2-3; D is tentatively TRBD1 or TRBD2 (6 bases each). This CDR3 has 15 amino acids. V lost 7 bases, J lost 2 bases, and 16 bases lay in between. Germline-derived CDR1 and CDR2 are MDHEN and SYDVKM. CDR3 sequence reads: CASNPGAVPTDTQYF. The DNA for the CDR3 is TGTGCCAGCAACCCGGGGGCGGTGCCCACAGATACGCAGTATTTT.

This chain links TRBV27 with TRBJ2-7; 7 bases align to TRBD1. The CDR3 spans 15 residues. Germline V gene data show CDR1 as MNHEY and CDR2 as SMNVEV (reference sequence). V shed 1 base and J 7 bases; nucleotides not matched to a gene: 10. The CDR3 DNA reads as TGTGCCAGCAGTTTATTTGCAGGGGGTCAAGGGGAGCAGTACTTC. Translated, it gives CASSLFAGGQGEQYF.

The chain has TRBV28 and TRBJ1-5; 8 nucleotides agree with TRBD1. This CDR3 is built from 18 residues. The trim removed 4 bases at V and 5 bases at J, leaving 16 bases unmatched. Germline lookup yields CDR1 MDHEN and CDR2 SYDVKM. The CDR3 is CASSSTGGRRWMDQPQHF. The DNA of the CDR3 is TGTGCCAGCAGTTCTACAGGGGGAAGGAGGTGGATGGATCAGCCCCAGCATTTT.

The chain combines TRBV10-2 with TRBJ1-1; D might be TRBD1 (5 bases). Germline values: CDR1 WSHSY, CDR2 SAAADI. The length of the CDR3 is 16 residues. Trimming shortened V by 0 bases and J by 2 bases, and 13 bases separated the two germline ends. Written as DNA, the CDR3 is TGCGCCAGCAGTGAGTCTGGCAGGGCTTACAACACTGAAGCTTTCTTT. It yields the protein CASSESGRAYNTEAFF.

This clone was detected only once. This chain connects TRBV7-6 to TRBJ2-3; no reliable D call. The germline V gene encodes CDR1 SGHVS and CDR2 FNYEAQ. This CDR3 contains 13 residues. Between the trimmed V and J ends, which lost 1 base and 0 bases, there was a span of 2 bases. CDR3 loop: CASSLVSTDTQYF. CDR3 DNA: TGTGCCAGCAGCTTAGTTAGCACAGATACGCAGTATTTT.

The chain has TRBV6-1 and TRBJ2-1, with 10 bases matching TRBD1. Germline-derived CDR1 and CDR2 are MNHNS and SASEGT. With V trimmed by 6 bases and J by 6 bases, 8 bases remained unmatched. CDR3 length: 15 amino acids. CDR3 amino acids: CASREPGQGTNEQFF. CDR3 in DNA: TGTGCCAGCAGGGAACCGGGACAGGGGACCAATGAGCAGTTCTTC.

This clone was observed a single time. The V gene is TRBV7-6, the J gene TRBJ2-1; TRBD2 aligns across 7 bases. Germline trimming cut 10 bases from V and 5 bases from J; bases unmatched to any gene: 8. Looked up from germline, CDR1 is SGHVS and CDR2 is FNYEAQ. CDR3 size: 13 residues. CDR3 protein: CATGGSRNNEQFF. The CDR3 nucleotides read TGTGCCACCGGGGGGTCCCGTAACAATGAGCAGTTCTTC.

The sample holds a few counts of this clone. This chain joins TRBV15 and TRBJ1-5; D is uncertain. The CDR3 loop spans 15 amino acids. Trimming took 3 bases from V and 0 from J, leaving 9 bases between them. Germline V CDR1 and CDR2: LNHNV, YYDKDF (reference sequence). CDR3 coding DNA: TGTGCCACCAGCAGTTTTTCAGGTAGCAATCAGCCCCAGCATTTT. This encodes CATSSFSGSNQPQHF.

V and J are TRBV14 and TRBJ2-7; 7 bases map to TRBD1. V gave up 3 bases and J gave up 1 base; unmatched junction bases: 9. CDR3 length: 16 amino acids. CDR1 SGHDN and CDR2 FVKESK come from the germline V gene. CDR3 DNA: TGTGCCAGCAGCCAGCGACCGGGACAGAGTTCCTACGAGCAGTACTTC. Protein product: CASSQRPGQSSYEQYF.

This rearrangement joins TRBV7-3 to TRBJ2-1; 10 nucleotides align to TRBD1. The junction had 1 base not matched to a gene; V was cut back by 4 bases and J by 4 bases. CDR1 and CDR2 from the germline V gene are SGHTA and FQGTGA. The CDR3 runs 14 residues. The CDR3 nucleotides read TGTGCCAGCAGCTCGGACAGGGGGTACAATGAGCAGTTCTTC. Protein product: CASSSDRGYNEQFF.

The chain is built from TRBV27 and TRBJ2-2; 11 bases fit TRBD2. V dropped 3 bases and J dropped 3; count of bases not matched to a gene: 9. CDR1 and CDR2 (germline): MNHEY, SMNVEV (reference sequence). The CDR3 runs to 18 residues. The CDR3 DNA reads as TGTGCCAGCAGTTTCTACGCACTAGCGGGAGATTACACCGGGGAGCTGTTTTTT. Its translation: CASSFYALAGDYTGELFF.

The chain carries TRBV4-1 and TRBJ2-7; maybe TRBD1 (5 bases). V gave up 0 bases and J gave up 0 bases, with 9 bases separating them. Germline V gene data show CDR1 as MGHRA and CDR2 as YSYEKL. The CDR3 runs 15 residues. As DNA, the CDR3 is TGCGCCAGCAGCCAAGAGGGGCCCTTCTCCTACGAGCAGTACTTC. Its protein product is CASSQEGPFSYEQYF.

The CDR3 DNA follows: TGTGCCAGCAGCTTCGGACTAGCCTCGGGCACCGGGGAGCTGTTTTTT. Amino acid sequence: CASSFGLASGTGELFF. The V call is TRBV7-8, the J call TRBJ2-2; TRBD2 agrees at 8 bases. CDR1 is SGHVS, CDR2 FQNEAQ, per germline. V was pared by 3 bases and J by 4 bases, with 7 bases of the junction left unmatched. This CDR3 has 16 residues.